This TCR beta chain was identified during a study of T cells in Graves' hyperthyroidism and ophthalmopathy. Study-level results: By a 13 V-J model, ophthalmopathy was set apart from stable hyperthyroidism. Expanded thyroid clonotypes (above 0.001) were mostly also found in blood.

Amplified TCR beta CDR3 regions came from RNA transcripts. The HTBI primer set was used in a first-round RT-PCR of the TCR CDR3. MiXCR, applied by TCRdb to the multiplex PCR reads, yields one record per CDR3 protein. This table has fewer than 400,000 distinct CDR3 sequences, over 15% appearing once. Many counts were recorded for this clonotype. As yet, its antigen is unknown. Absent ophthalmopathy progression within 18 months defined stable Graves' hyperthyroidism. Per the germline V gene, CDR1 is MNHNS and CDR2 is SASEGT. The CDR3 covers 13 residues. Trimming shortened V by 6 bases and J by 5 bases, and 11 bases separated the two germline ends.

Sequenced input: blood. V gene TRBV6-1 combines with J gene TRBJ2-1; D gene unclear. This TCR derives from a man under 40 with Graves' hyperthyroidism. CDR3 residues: CASSEQSHNEQFF. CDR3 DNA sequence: TGTGCCAGCAGCGAACAGAGCCACAATGAGCAGTTCTTC.